This passage covers 16 T cell receptor beta chains from one sample sequenced in a study of shared clonotypes between healthy human individuals. Generated by immunoSEQ multiplex PCR, the TCRdb table keeps only in-frame clones and is missing some. Of some 1 million clones listed, roughly 75% were seen once; the top ten hold about 1.5%. Material for sequencing was memory CD4+ T cells sorted from blood. Indicated subset: CD45RA-negative fraction. All receptors come from a man aged 18-30 years in good health.

This clone has more than one count but fewer than ten. The chain couples TRBV19 to TRBJ1-6, with no clear D. CDR3 length: 13 residues. Germline V gene data show CDR1 as LNHDA and CDR2 as SQIVND (reference sequence). Trimming took 9 bases from V and 5 from J, leaving 11 bases between them. The CDR3 is CASLGKHNSPLHF. CDR3 in DNA: TGTGCCAGCTTAGGGAAGCATAATTCACCCCTCCACTTT.

This chain connects TRBV28 to TRBJ1-1, with D possibly being TRBD1 (5 bases). CDR1 is MDHEN and CDR2 is SYDVKM in the germline V gene. V lost 2 bases, J lost 4 bases, and 14 bases lay in between. The CDR3 totals 15 residues. The CDR3 sequence: CASSLGRRATTEAFF. CDR3 DNA sequence: TGTGCCAGCAGTTTAGGTCGCAGGGCTACCACTGAAGCTTTCTTT.

The count of this clone is one. The chain recombines TRBV6-5 with TRBJ2-1; 7 positions agree with TRBD2. CDR1 MNHEY and CDR2 SVGAGI come from the germline V gene. This CDR3 is built from 15 residues. Trimming removed 0 bases from V and 3 bases from J; junction bases left unmatched: 2. As DNA, the CDR3 is TGTGCCAGCAGTTACTCGAGCGGGAACTACAATGAGCAGTTCTTC. Its protein is CASSYSSGNYNEQFF.

This clone was detected once. The V and J genes are TRBV7-2 and TRBJ2-1, with D uncertain. Germline lookup yields CDR1 SGHTA and CDR2 FQGNSA. V gave up 3 bases and J gave up 6 bases, with 12 bases separating them. The CDR3 is 14 amino acids. The CDR3 sequence is CASSFVTGLNEQFF. The CDR3 bases are TGTGCCAGCAGCTTCGTGACCGGCCTCAATGAGCAGTTCTTC.

This clone was detected a few times. Other DNA sequences in this sample translate to the same CDR3. This chain joins TRBV5-4 and TRBJ2-5; 7 nucleotides line up with TRBD1. CDR1 and CDR2 (germline): SGHNT, YYREEE (reference sequence). The CDR3 has 14 amino acids. The trim removed 3 bases at V and 1 base at J, leaving 3 bases unmatched. The CDR3 DNA sequence: TGTGCCAGCAGCTGGGACAGAGGCCAAGAGACCCAGTACTTC. Its protein is CASSWDRGQETQYF.

The genes are TRBV6-5 and TRBJ1-1; D remains unclear. CDR3 length: 15 amino acids. In germline, CDR1 is MNHEY, CDR2 SVGAGI. Deletions cut 5 bases from V and 1 base from J, with 14 bases between. CDR3 nucleotides: TGTGCCAGCAGTGGATTCCAGACGGGGAACACTGAAGCTTTCTTT. This gives the protein CASSGFQTGNTEAFF.

This chain uses TRBV4-1 with TRBJ1-5; D gene unclear. The CDR3 runs to 15 residues. The ends were cut back, 0 bases at V and 1 base at J, with 7 bases in the middle. Germline loops: CDR1 MGHRA, CDR2 YSYEKL. The CDR3 DNA reads TGCGCCAGCAGCCAAGATGGGCAAAGCAATCAGCCCCAGCATTTT. Translated: CASSQDGQSNQPQHF.

The chain couples TRBV10-3 to TRBJ2-5, with 8 bases identical to TRBD2. Trimming cost V 5 bases and J 1 base; bases outside gene matches: 3. The germline V gene has CDR1 ENHRY and CDR2 SYGVKD. The CDR3 extends over 14 amino acids. The CDR3: CAISLAGLQETQYF. In DNA, the CDR3 is TGTGCCATCAGTTTAGCGGGACTCCAAGAGACCCAGTACTTC.

The V call is TRBV19, the J call TRBJ2-7; 9 nucleotides align to TRBD1. Germline trimming cut 3 bases from V and 4 bases from J; bases unmatched to any gene: 13. CDR3 length: 17 amino acids. Germline-derived CDR1 and CDR2 are LNHDA and SQIVND (reference sequence). This CDR3 is CASSIRGPGQGQYEQYF. The CDR3 region has the DNA TGTGCCAGTAGTATTAGGGGACCGGGACAGGGCCAGTACGAGCAGTACTTC.

In DNA form, the CDR3 reads TGTGCCAGTAGCCCACGAAGAGGACTAGCGGGGTTTTACGAGCAGTACTTC. This translates into CASSPRRGLAGFYEQYF. This chain uses TRBV19 with TRBJ2-7; 12 bases are shared with TRBD2. This CDR3 has 17 residues. Trimming cost V 6 bases and J 4 bases; bases outside gene matches: 13. Germline assignment: CDR1 LNHDA and CDR2 SQIVND (reference sequence).

This sequence joins TRBV2 and TRBJ2-3, with D perhaps TRBD2 (7 bases). V shed 7 bases and J shed 1 base, with 15 bases lying between them. Germline assignment: CDR1 SNHLY and CDR2 FYNNEI. The CDR3 is 15 amino acids. The CDR3 sequence: CASTVGGVRTDTQYF. CDR3 bases: TGTGCCAGCACCGTAGGGGGGGTCCGCACAGATACGCAGTATTTT.

The chain links TRBV5-1 to TRBJ2-2; D is undetermined. This CDR3 spans 15 amino acids. The V and J ends lost 5 bases and 3 bases respectively, with 14 bases between them. From germline, CDR1 is SGHRS and CDR2 YFSETQ. The CDR3 here is CASRSGVGDTGELFF. The CDR3 nucleotides read TGCGCCAGCAGATCGGGCGTTGGGGACACCGGGGAGCTGTTTTTT. Filled out from reference TRBV5-1 and TRBJ2-2, the complete variable domain reads KAGVTQTPRYLIKTRGQQVTLSCSPISGHRSVSWYQQTPGQGLQFLFEYFSETQRNKGNFPGRFSGRQFSNSRSEMNVSTLELGDSALYLCASRSGVGDTGELFFGEGSRLTVL.

V and J are TRBV7-9 and TRBJ2-3; no definite D call. The CDR3 extends over 13 amino acids. Trimming stripped 5 bases from V and 2 bases from J, with 8 bases between. The germline V gene has CDR1 SEHNR and CDR2 FQNEAQ (reference sequence). The DNA of the CDR3 is TGTGCCAGCAGCCAAGCCTCCACAGATACGCAGTATTTT. Translated: CASSQASTDTQYF.

The chain carries TRBV29-1 and TRBJ1-1, with 7 bases lining up with TRBD1. V lost 7 bases, J lost 0 bases, and 5 bases stayed unmatched. Germline CDR1 is SQVTM and CDR2 is ANQGSEA. The CDR3 is 13 residues long. This chain's CDR3 is CSAHDRVNTEAFF. The CDR3 DNA reads as TGCAGCGCTCACGACAGGGTGAACACTGAAGCTTTCTTT.

CDR3 nucleotides: TGTGCCAGCAGCTTATCCACTTACTCCTACGAGCAGTACTTC. It translates to CASSLSTYSYEQYF. The gene calls are TRBV7-2 and TRBJ2-7; D is undetermined. The CDR3 contains 14 residues. V was clipped by 2 bases and J by 0 bases, with 8 bases between them. CDR1 is SGHTA and CDR2 is FQGNSA in the germline V gene.

This chain joins TRBV29-1 and TRBJ2-7; 11 bases agree with TRBD2. This CDR3 comprises 16 residues. Losses at the gene ends were 6 bases for V and 0 bases for J; bases not matched to a gene: 10. Germline V gene sequence: CDR1 SQVTM, CDR2 ANQGSEA. CDR3 coding DNA: TGCAGCGTCGAGGGAATAGCGGGGGGGAGCTCCTACGAGCAGTACTTC. Translating it yields CSVEGIAGGSSYEQYF.